The clone carrying this TCR beta chain counts as large (0.1 to 1%). This entry is derived from a study of spatial heterogeneity in lung cancer. Study summary: Compared with alpha-chain sequences, beta-chain sequences were consistently detected in greater numbers.

A unique molecular identifier was attached to every TCR cDNA molecule. TCRdb reprocessed the 5' RACE reads with MiXCR, giving one entry per CDR3 protein. The sample records 1,500 to 2,000 distinct CDR3 sequences, over 9.5% being singletons. The CDR3 is 12 residues long. V was shortened by 3 bases and J by 4 bases, with 5 bases between the two germline ends. CDR1 is SGHDN and CDR2 is FVKESK in the germline V gene. Regarding time point: sample taken at primary tumor resection. 72 TRACERx patients with early, untreated non-small cell lung cancer donated samples. Whole RNA, isolated from tumor, nontumor lung or frozen PBMC, was sequenced without prior sorting.

The sequenced sample was normal lung tissue next to the tumor, obtained at surgery. The receptor was derived from a female donor with early-stage non-small cell lung cancer. The chain uses TRBV14 and TRBJ2-3, with D hard to call. CDR3 DNA sequence: TGTGCCAGCAGCCACGGGTCAGATACGCAGTATTTT. Translated, it gives CASSHGSDTQYF.